Below, 13 T cell receptor beta chains from the same sample are listed, as sequenced in a study of T cells in Graves' hyperthyroidism and ophthalmopathy. There were TCR beta CDR3 regions amplified from RNA transcripts. An initial round of RT-PCR targeting the TCR CDR3 relied on the HTBI primer set. TCRdb ran MiXCR on the multiplex PCR reads and lists one entry per CDR3 protein. Among a few hundred thousand distinct CDR3 sequences listed, around 20% were seen once. Sequencing was performed on blood. These receptors were obtained from a man aged 30 to 45 with Graves' ophthalmopathy.

This clonotype was observed many times. The J gene is TRBJ2-7, the V gene TRBV5-1, with unresolved D. In germline, CDR1 is SGHRS, CDR2 YFSETQ. V lost 0 bases and J 5 bases, leaving 6 bases between the germline ends. This CDR3 has 12 amino acids. The CDR3 DNA reads TGCGCCAGCAGCTTGGGCACGGACGAGCAGTACTTC. This encodes CASSLGTDEQYF.

The chain uses TRBV6-1 and TRBJ2-1; TRBD2 is a possible D gene (6 bases). Trimming cost V 8 bases and J 3 bases, with 11 bases left between them. Germline V CDR1 and CDR2: MNHNS, SASEGT. The CDR3 has 13 residues. This CDR3 reads CASGGSGYNEQFF. The CDR3 DNA is TGTGCCAGCGGCGGTAGCGGCTACAATGAGCAGTTCTTC.

Many counts were recorded for this clonotype. The CDR3 protein is CASSGLAGRNEQFF. For the CDR3, the DNA is TGTGCCAGCAGTGGACTAGCGGGGCGCAATGAGCAGTTCTTC. The chain couples TRBV2 to TRBJ2-1, with 11 bases lining up with TRBD2. After removal of 4 bases from V and 6 bases from J, the junction contained 2 bases not matched to a gene. Germline assignment: CDR1 SNHLY and CDR2 FYNNEI. The CDR3 spans 14 residues.

This clonotype was observed at least ten times. J is TRBJ1-2 and V is TRBV18; perhaps TRBD1 as D (6 bases). Germline V gene sequence: CDR1 KGHSH, CDR2 LQKENI. V lost 3 bases, J lost 4 bases, and 12 bases lay in between. CDR3 length: 14 amino acids. The CDR3: CASSPRTESYGYTF. The CDR3 DNA sequence: TGTGCCAGCTCACCGAGGACAGAAAGCTATGGCTACACCTTC.

The chain is built from TRBV7-2 and TRBJ2-2; D is uncertain. Trimming removed 1 base from V and 6 bases from J, with 15 bases in between. This CDR3 contains 16 residues. Germline V gives CDR1 SGHTA, CDR2 FQGNSA. Written as DNA, the CDR3 is TGTGCCAGCAGCTTAGTGCCCGTTTCTAGGGCCGGGGAGCTGTTTTTT. Translating it yields CASSLVPVSRAGELFF.

The CDR3: CASSERRVGTEAFF. In DNA form, the CDR3 reads TGTGCCAGCAGTGAGAGACGTGTGGGCACTGAAGCTTTCTTT. The chain uses TRBV2 and TRBJ1-1; D remains ambiguous. The CDR3 sequence is 14 residues long. The V end was cut by 3 bases, the J end by 4 bases, with 12 bases between. The V gene's germline CDR1 is SNHLY and CDR2 FYNNEI.

This sequence joins TRBV7-9 and TRBJ1-3; D ambiguous. CDR3 size: 15 residues. With 4 bases removed from V and 1 base from J, the gap between germline ends came to 11 bases. Germline assignment: CDR1 SEHNR and CDR2 FQNEAQ (reference sequence). This CDR3 reads CASSSRVISGNTIYF. The CDR3, as DNA: TGTGCCAGCAGCTCGAGGGTGATATCTGGAAACACCATATATTTT. Variable domain in full (rest from reference TRBV7-9 and TRBJ1-3): DTGVSQNPRHKITKRGQNVTFRCDPISEHNRLYWYRQTLGQGPEFLTYFQNEAQLEKSRLLSDRFSAERPKGSFSTLEIQRTEQGDSAMYLCASSSRVISGNTIYFGEGSWLTVV.

This clonotype was seen more than once but under ten times. The V and J genes are TRBV28 and TRBJ1-1; D gene uncertain. Trimming took 3 bases from V and 7 from J, leaving 15 bases between them. The germline gives CDR1 MDHEN, CDR2 SYDVKM. The CDR3 runs 14 residues. CDR3: CASSFPGGRFEAFF. CDR3 coding DNA: TGTGCCAGCAGTTTTCCTGGAGGGAGATTTGAAGCTTTCTTT.

V gene TRBV28 combines with J gene TRBJ2-7; D remains unclear. Deletions cut 6 bases from V and 2 bases from J, with 11 bases between. CDR3 size: 13 residues. Germline-derived CDR1 and CDR2 are MDHEN and SYDVKM. The CDR3 loop reads CASRVGSTYEQYF. The CDR3 region has the DNA TGTGCCAGCAGGGTCGGATCCACCTACGAGCAGTACTTC.

This clonotype was seen repeatedly, ten times or more. The chain recombines TRBV11-2 with TRBJ2-3; 13 bases are a match to TRBD2. Germline V gene lookup returns CDR1 SGHAT and CDR2 FQNNGV. The CDR3 consists of 16 residues. Unmatched junction bases numbered 7, after V lost 5 bases and J lost 5 bases. CDR3 sequence: CASSPRLAGGVDTQYF. CDR3 sequence (DNA): TGTGCCAGCAGCCCCCGACTAGCGGGAGGCGTAGATACGCAGTATTTT.

The chain carries TRBV12-3 or TRBV12-4 and TRBJ2-1; no reliable D call. The CDR3 consists of 12 residues. Trimming shortened V by 7 bases and J by 4 bases, and 8 bases separated the two germline ends. DNA of the CDR3: TGTGCCAGCACCGTGAAATACAATGAGCAGTTCTTC. Protein sequence: CASTVKYNEQFF.

This clonotype appeared a few times. The J gene is TRBJ1-5, the V gene TRBV24-1; tentatively, D is TRBD1 (5 bases). From germline, CDR1 is KGHDR and CDR2 SFDVKD. The V end lost 5 bases, the J end lost 2 bases, and 12 bases lay between the germline ends. This CDR3 is 15 amino acids long. In DNA, the CDR3 is TGTGCCACCAGTGGTGGCAGGGACGGCAATCAGCCCCAGCATTTT. It specifies CATSGGRDGNQPQHF.

This clonotype was counted at least ten times. V gene TRBV11-2 combines with J gene TRBJ1-5; D is undetermined. Per the germline V gene, CDR1 is SGHAT and CDR2 is FQNNGV. Deletions cut 5 bases from V and 3 bases from J, with 11 bases between. This CDR3 spans 14 amino acids. The CDR3, as DNA: TGTGCCAGCAGCCACGCAGGTAACAATCAGCCCCAGCATTTT. Its translation: CASSHAGNNQPQHF.